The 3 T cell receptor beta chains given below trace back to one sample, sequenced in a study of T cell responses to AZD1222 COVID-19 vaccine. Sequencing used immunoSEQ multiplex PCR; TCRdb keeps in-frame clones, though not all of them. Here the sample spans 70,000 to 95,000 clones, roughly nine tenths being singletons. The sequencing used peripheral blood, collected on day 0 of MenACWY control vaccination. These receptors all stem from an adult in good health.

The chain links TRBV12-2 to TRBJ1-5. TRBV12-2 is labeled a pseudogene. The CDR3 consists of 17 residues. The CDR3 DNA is TGTGCAAGTCGCCGCGGGGAGACTACATTTCGCAATCAGCCCCAGCATTTT. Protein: CASRRGETTFRNQPQHF.

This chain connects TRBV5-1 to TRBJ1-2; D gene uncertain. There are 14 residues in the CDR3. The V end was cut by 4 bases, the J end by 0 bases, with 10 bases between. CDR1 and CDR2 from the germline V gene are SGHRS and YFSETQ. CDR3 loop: CASSPTTSNYGYTF. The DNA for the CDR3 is TGCGCCAGCAGCCCCACGACTTCTAACTATGGCTACACCTTC.

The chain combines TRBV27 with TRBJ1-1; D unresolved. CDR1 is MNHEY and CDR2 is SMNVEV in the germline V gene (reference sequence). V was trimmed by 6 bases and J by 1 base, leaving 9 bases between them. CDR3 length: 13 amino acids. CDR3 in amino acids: CASRLGRNTEAFF. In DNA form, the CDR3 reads TGTGCCAGCAGGTTGGGTCGGAACACTGAAGCTTTCTTT.